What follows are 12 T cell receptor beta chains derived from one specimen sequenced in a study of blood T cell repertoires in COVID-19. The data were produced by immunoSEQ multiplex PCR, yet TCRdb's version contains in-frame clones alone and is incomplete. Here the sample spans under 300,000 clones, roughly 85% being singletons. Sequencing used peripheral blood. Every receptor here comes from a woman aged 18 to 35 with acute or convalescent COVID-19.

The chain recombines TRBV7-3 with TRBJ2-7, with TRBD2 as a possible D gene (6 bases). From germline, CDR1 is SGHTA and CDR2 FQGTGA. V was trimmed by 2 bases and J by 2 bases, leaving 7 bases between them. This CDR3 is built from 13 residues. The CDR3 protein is CASSLGEAYEQYF. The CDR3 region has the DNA TGTGCCAGCAGCTTAGGGGAGGCCTACGAGCAGTACTTC. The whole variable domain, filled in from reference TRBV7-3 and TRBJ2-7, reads GAGVSQTPSNKVTEKGKYVELRCDPISGHTALYWYRQSLGQGPEFLIYFQGTGAADDSGLPNDRFFAVRPEGSVSTLKIQRTERGDSAVYLCASSLGEAYEQYFGPGTRLTVT.

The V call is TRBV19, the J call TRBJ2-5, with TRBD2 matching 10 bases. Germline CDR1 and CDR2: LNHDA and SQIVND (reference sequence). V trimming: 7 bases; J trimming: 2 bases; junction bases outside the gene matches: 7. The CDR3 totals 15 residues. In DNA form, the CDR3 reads TGTGCCAGTACCAGGACTAGCGGAGCACAAGAGACCCAGTACTTC. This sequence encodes CASTRTSGAQETQYF.

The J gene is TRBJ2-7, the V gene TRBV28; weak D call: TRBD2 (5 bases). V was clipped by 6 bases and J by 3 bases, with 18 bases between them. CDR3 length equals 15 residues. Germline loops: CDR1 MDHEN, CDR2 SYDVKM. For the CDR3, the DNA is TGTGCCAGCAGAATGACGGGGTTAGGCCTCTACGAGCAGTACTTC. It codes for CASRMTGLGLYEQYF.

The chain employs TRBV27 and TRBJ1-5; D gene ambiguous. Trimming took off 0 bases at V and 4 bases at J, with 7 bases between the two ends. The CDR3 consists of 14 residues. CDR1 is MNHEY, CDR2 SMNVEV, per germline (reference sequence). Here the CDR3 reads CASSLSRGNQPQHF. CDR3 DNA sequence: TGTGCCAGCAGTTTATCGCGGGGAAATCAGCCCCAGCATTTT.

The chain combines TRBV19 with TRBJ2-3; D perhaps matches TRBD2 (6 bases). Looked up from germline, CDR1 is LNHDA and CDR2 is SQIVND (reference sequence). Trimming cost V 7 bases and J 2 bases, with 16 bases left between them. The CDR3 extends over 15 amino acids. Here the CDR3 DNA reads TGTGCCAGTAATATGGGAGGAGGACTCACAGATACGCAGTATTTT. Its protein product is CASNMGGGLTDTQYF.

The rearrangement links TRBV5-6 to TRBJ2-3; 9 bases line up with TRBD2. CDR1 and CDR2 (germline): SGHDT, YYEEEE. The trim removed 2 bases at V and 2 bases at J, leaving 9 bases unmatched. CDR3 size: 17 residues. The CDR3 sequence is CASSFGTSSLPTDTQYF. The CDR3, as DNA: TGTGCCAGCAGCTTCGGGACTAGCTCCTTACCCACAGATACGCAGTATTTT.

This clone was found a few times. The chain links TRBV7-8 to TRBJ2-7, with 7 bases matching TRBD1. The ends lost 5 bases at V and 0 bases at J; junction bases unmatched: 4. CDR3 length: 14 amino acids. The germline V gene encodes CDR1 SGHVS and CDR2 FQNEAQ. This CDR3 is CASSGTVGSYEQYF. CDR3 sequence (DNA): TGTGCCAGCAGCGGGACAGTGGGCTCCTACGAGCAGTACTTC.

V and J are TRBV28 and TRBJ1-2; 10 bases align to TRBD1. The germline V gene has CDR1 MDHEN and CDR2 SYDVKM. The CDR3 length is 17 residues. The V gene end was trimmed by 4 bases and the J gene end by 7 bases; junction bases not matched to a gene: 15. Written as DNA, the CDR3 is TGTGCCAGCAGTTCCCTCATTTTGGGACAGGGGAGCGGTGGCTACACCTTC. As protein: CASSSLILGQGSGGYTF.

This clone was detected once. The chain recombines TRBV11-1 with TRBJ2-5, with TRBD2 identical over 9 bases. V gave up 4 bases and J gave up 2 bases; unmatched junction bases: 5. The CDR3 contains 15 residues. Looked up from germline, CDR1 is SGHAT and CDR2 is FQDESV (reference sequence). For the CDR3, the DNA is TGTGCCAGCAGCTCCGGGACTAGCTTACAAGAGACCCAGTACTTC. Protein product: CASSSGTSLQETQYF.

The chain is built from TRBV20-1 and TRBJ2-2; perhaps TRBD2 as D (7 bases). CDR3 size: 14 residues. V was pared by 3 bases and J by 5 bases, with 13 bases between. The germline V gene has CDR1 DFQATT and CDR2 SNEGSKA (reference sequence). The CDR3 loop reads CSASFGGRTGELFF. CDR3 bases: TGCAGTGCTAGTTTCGGGGGGCGAACCGGGGAGCTGTTTTTT.

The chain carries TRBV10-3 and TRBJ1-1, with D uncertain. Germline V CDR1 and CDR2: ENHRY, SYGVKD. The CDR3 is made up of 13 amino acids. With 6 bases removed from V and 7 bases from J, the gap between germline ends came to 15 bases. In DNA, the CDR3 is TGTGCCATCAGGGGTCCGGAGGGAGGTGAAGCTTTCTTT. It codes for CAIRGPEGGEAFF.

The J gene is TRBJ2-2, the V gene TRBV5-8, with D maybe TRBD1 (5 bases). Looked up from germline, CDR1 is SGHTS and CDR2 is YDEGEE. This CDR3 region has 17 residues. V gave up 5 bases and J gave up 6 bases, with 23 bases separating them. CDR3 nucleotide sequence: TGTGCCAGCAGTTTATACCGACAGACACCCCGGTCCGGGGAGCTGTTTTTT. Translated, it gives CASSLYRQTPRSGELFF.